The 27 T cell receptor beta chains below were found in one sample sequenced in a study of cytomegalovirus exposure and HLA in healthy donors. TCRdb's table, derived via immunoSEQ multiplex PCR, lists solely in-frame clones and lacks some. The sample has some 150,000 clones; approximately 87% are singletons. Sequenced input: PBMCs. The source of these receptors is a woman aged 25 to 39 in good health and CMV-seronegative.

The V call is TRBV7-9, the J call TRBJ1-2; TRBD1 might be the D (6 bases). The CDR3 totals 13 residues. CDR1 SEHNR and CDR2 FQNEAQ come from the germline V gene (reference sequence). V dropped 7 bases and J dropped 4 bases, with 13 bases sitting between them. In nucleotides, the CDR3 is TGTGCCAGCATCGAGGACAGCTCCTATGGCTACACCTTC. Translating gives CASIEDSSYGYTF.

J is TRBJ1-3 and V is TRBV4-2; no clear D gene. V was clipped by 0 bases and J by 0 bases, with 15 bases between them. The CDR3 covers 18 residues. Germline CDR1 and CDR2: LGHNA and YNFKEQ. CDR3 loop: CASSQDSPQISSGNTIYF. CDR3 nucleotides: TGTGCCAGCAGCCAAGATTCACCGCAAATCAGCTCTGGAAACACCATATATTTT.

Regarding this clone: Distinct nucleotide sequences in the sample also encode this CDR3. V usage is TRBV13 and J usage is TRBJ2-3; 9 nucleotides align to TRBD2. From germline, CDR1 is PRHDT and CDR2 FYEKMQ (reference sequence). The CDR3 totals 21 residues. Losses at the gene ends were 5 bases for V and 4 bases for J; bases not matched to a gene: 25. CDR3 bases: TGTGCCAGCAGCCCGAGTCCCAATCCCATTAGCGGGGGTTCGTTCGCAGATACGCAGTATTTT. Translation: CASSPSPNPISGGSFADTQYF.

A few counts support this clone. V gene TRBV7-2 combines with J gene TRBJ1-4, with 7 bases identical to TRBD1. The CDR3 has 16 amino acids. Losses at the gene ends were 1 base for V and 1 base for J; bases not matched to a gene: 3. The germline gives CDR1 SGHTA, CDR2 FQGNSA. CDR3 bases: TGTGCCAGCAGCTTAGTTGCAGGGGGAACTAATGAAAAACTGTTTTTT. Residues: CASSLVAGGTNEKLFF.

V and J are TRBV6-5 and TRBJ2-3; 7 bases align to TRBD2. The germline V gene encodes CDR1 MNHEY and CDR2 SVGAGI. There are 15 residues in the CDR3. With V trimmed by 2 bases and J by 4 bases, 6 bases remained unmatched. The CDR3 loop is CASSYVASGSDTQYF. CDR3 coding DNA: TGTGCCAGCAGTTACGTGGCTAGCGGATCAGATACGCAGTATTTT.

The chain carries TRBV4-3 and TRBJ1-5; no clear D gene. Trimming stripped 1 base from V and 2 bases from J, with 9 bases between. This CDR3 has 15 amino acids. Germline CDR1 reads LGHNA; CDR2 reads YSLEER. DNA of the CDR3: TGCGCCAGCAGCCAAGGCCTCGGGGGCAATCAGCCCCAGCATTTT. Amino acid sequence: CASSQGLGGNQPQHF.

The rearrangement links TRBV6-4 to TRBJ2-3; a weak D match, TRBD2 (6 bases). CDR1 MRHNA and CDR2 SNTAGT come from the germline V gene. V lost 9 bases, J lost 2 bases, and 21 bases lay in between. The CDR3 sequence is 16 residues long. As DNA, the CDR3 is TGTGCCAGACCCCGTCTTAGGACTACGAACACAGATACGCAGTATTTT. It translates to CARPRLRTTNTDTQYF.

The table lists this clone with a count of one. This chain connects TRBV7-9 to TRBJ1-2; D not certain. The germline V gene encodes CDR1 SEHNR and CDR2 FQNEAQ (reference sequence). CDR3 length equals 13 residues. Trimming left V 5 bases short and J 0 bases short, with 7 bases between. CDR3 nucleotides: TGTGCCAGCAGCAACGGGACTAACTATGGCTACACCTTC. Translated: CASSNGTNYGYTF.

The V gene is TRBV14, the J gene TRBJ2-5; tentative D call: TRBD2 (5 bases). Trimming removed 2 bases at V and 5 bases at J, with 9 bases between. Germline values: CDR1 SGHDN, CDR2 FVKESK. The CDR3 sequence is 13 residues long. Here the CDR3 DNA reads TGTGCCAGCAGCCAACTTATAGCGGAGACCCAGTACTTC. The encoded protein is CASSQLIAETQYF.

This chain joins TRBV7-9 and TRBJ2-7; D is unresolved. V was trimmed by 3 bases and J by 7 bases, leaving 7 bases between them. Germline CDR1 is SEHNR and CDR2 is FQNEAQ (reference sequence). This CDR3 has 11 amino acids. The CDR3 is CASSFSREQYF. The CDR3 nucleotides read TGTGCCAGCAGCTTTTCGAGGGAGCAGTACTTC.

CDR3 DNA sequence: TGCGCCAGCAGCTTGACGGGGATCAGCACAGATACGCAGTATTTT. Amino acids: CASSLTGISTDTQYF. The rearrangement uses TRBV5-1 and TRBJ2-3; D is perhaps TRBD2 (5 bases). V lost 1 base and J lost 0, with 9 bases in between. The length of the CDR3 is 15 residues. Germline loops: CDR1 SGHRS, CDR2 YFSETQ.

This chain connects TRBV18 to TRBJ2-7; 10 nucleotides line up with TRBD1. This CDR3 is built from 16 residues. V shed 5 bases and J 4 bases; nucleotides not matched to a gene: 11. Looked up from germline, CDR1 is KGHSH and CDR2 is LQKENI. CDR3 protein: CASSDPGQGKSYEQYF. As DNA, the CDR3 is TGTGCCAGCTCAGACCCGGGACAGGGGAAATCTTACGAGCAGTACTTC.

The V call is TRBV6-1, the J call TRBJ1-1; tentative D call: TRBD1 (6 bases). This CDR3 comprises 15 residues. Germline loops: CDR1 MNHNS, CDR2 SASEGT. V lost 7 bases and J 4 bases, leaving 19 bases between the germline ends. The CDR3 reads CASNLLSGGATEAFF. CDR3 in DNA: TGTGCCAGCAACCTACTAAGTGGGGGGGCCACTGAAGCTTTCTTT.

The genes are TRBV6-5 and TRBJ1-4; no clear D gene. The CDR3 contains 14 residues. V lost 0 bases, J lost 4 bases, and 6 bases lay in between. Germline V gene lookup returns CDR1 MNHEY and CDR2 SVGAGI. The CDR3, as DNA: TGTGCCAGCAGTTACTCGCGGAATAATGAAAAACTGTTTTTT. Its protein is CASSYSRNNEKLFF.

The CDR3 protein is CASSLESRGLSGELFF. The CDR3 DNA sequence: TGTGCCAGCAGCTTAGAATCGAGGGGGCTTAGCGGGGAGCTGTTTTTT. The genes are TRBV7-6 and TRBJ2-2; 7 positions agree with TRBD1. The trim removed 1 base at V and 7 bases at J, leaving 9 bases unmatched. The CDR3 contains 16 residues. The V gene's germline CDR1 is SGHVS and CDR2 FNYEAQ. The full variable domain, its missing parts supplied by reference TRBV7-6 and TRBJ2-2, is GAGVSQSPRYKVTKRGQDVALRCDPISGHVSLYWYRQALGQGPEFLTYFNYEAQQDKSGLPNDRFSAERPEGSISTLTIQRTEQRDSAMYRCASSLESRGLSGELFFGEGSRLTVL.

This chain joins TRBV30 and TRBJ1-2; D possibly corresponds to TRBD1 (5 bases). The CDR3 loop spans 13 amino acids. Deletions cut 3 bases from V and 1 base from J, with 9 bases between. Germline values: CDR1 GTSNPN, CDR2 SVGIG (reference sequence). The CDR3 protein is CAWSWGDNYGYTF. CDR3 nucleotide sequence: TGTGCCTGGAGCTGGGGGGATAACTATGGCTACACCTTC.

The V and J genes are TRBV4-3 and TRBJ2-7, with a tentative D call TRBD2 (5 bases). Germline CDR1 and CDR2: LGHNA and YSLEER. The V end was cut by 1 base, the J end by 6 bases, with 13 bases between. The CDR3 totals 14 residues. The CDR3 sequence: CASSQGGYVGEQYF. The CDR3 region has the DNA TGCGCCAGCAGCCAAGGAGGGTATGTAGGCGAGCAGTACTTC.

V gene TRBV6-1 combines with J gene TRBJ2-7, with 11 bases that match TRBD2. Germline trimming cut 1 base from V and 5 bases from J; bases unmatched to any gene: 1. CDR1 MNHNS and CDR2 SASEGT come from the germline V gene. The CDR3 spans 14 residues. CDR3 bases: TGTGCCAGCAGTGAAGTGGGACTAGCGGACGAGCAGTACTTC. Amino acids: CASSEVGLADEQYF.

The rearrangement links TRBV27 to TRBJ2-1; 7 bases match TRBD1. From germline, CDR1 is MNHEY and CDR2 SMNVEV (reference sequence). The V and J ends lost 4 bases and 4 bases, in that order; junction bases with no gene match: 1. The CDR3 runs 13 residues. The CDR3 loop reads CASSWDRYNEQFF. The CDR3 region has the DNA TGTGCCAGCAGTTGGGACAGATACAATGAGCAGTTCTTC.

The rearrangement joins TRBV11-3 to TRBJ1-1; D is unresolved. Germline-derived CDR1 and CDR2 are SGHNT and YENEEA. CDR3 size: 13 residues. Trimming cost V 2 bases and J 1 base, with 5 bases left between them. CDR3 sequence: CASSLRRNTEAFF. The CDR3 DNA sequence: TGTGCCAGCAGCTTACGCAGGAACACTGAAGCTTTCTTT.

V and J are TRBV9 and TRBJ1-5, with TRBD1 as a possible D gene (6 bases). This CDR3 contains 15 residues. V was cut by 4 bases and J by 4 bases, with 15 bases left in between. The germline CDR1 and CDR2 sequences are SGDLS and YYNGEE. Written as DNA, the CDR3 is TGTGCCAGCAGCCCAAACGGACAGAAGAATCAGCCCCAGCATTTT. Its protein product is CASSPNGQKNQPQHF.

This clone was counted many times. At the DNA level, this CDR3 is encoded by other sequences in the same sample as well. The chain recombines TRBV6-1 with TRBJ1-5; 12 bases agree with TRBD1. J gave up 6 bases and V 4 bases, and 4 bases lay outside the gene matches. The CDR3 has 15 amino acids. The germline gives CDR1 MNHNS, CDR2 SASEGT. Here the CDR3 DNA reads TGTGCCAGCAGTGTGGGACAGGGGGCAGGTCAGCCCCAGCATTTT. Protein: CASSVGQGAGQPQHF.

This chain uses TRBV7-9 with TRBJ2-7; 14 bases match TRBD2. This CDR3 spans 15 amino acids. Trimming removed 5 bases from V and 4 bases from J; junction bases left unmatched: 4. Germline assignment: CDR1 SEHNR and CDR2 FQNEAQ (reference sequence). The CDR3 loop is CASSPRTSGGYEQYF. CDR3 nucleotide sequence: TGTGCCAGCAGCCCCAGGACTAGCGGGGGGTACGAGCAGTACTTC.

This clone was counted a single time. The V and J genes are TRBV27 and TRBJ2-3; 9 bases agree with TRBD2. This CDR3 is built from 15 residues. Trimming removed 11 bases from V and 4 bases from J; junction bases left unmatched: 13. Germline lookup yields CDR1 MNHEY and CDR2 SMNVEV (reference sequence). In DNA, the CDR3 is TGTGCCGGGCCCAGGGGGACTAGCACTGCAGATACGCAGTATTTT. Translating it yields CAGPRGTSTADTQYF.

The chain recombines TRBV6-1 with TRBJ1-1, with D uncertain. Germline-derived CDR1 and CDR2 are MNHNS and SASEGT. The length of the CDR3 is 13 residues. V was cut by 2 bases and J by 8 bases, with 12 bases left in between. The CDR3 bases are TGTGCCAGCAGTGAATTGGTCCCCAGGGAAGCTTTCTTT. It translates to CASSELVPREAFF.

This chain uses TRBV4-1 with TRBJ1-1; TRBD1 aligns across 9 bases. Germline CDR1 reads MGHRA; CDR2 reads YSYEKL. Trimming cost V 1 base and J 4 bases; bases outside gene matches: 10. This CDR3 region has 17 residues. The CDR3 DNA is TGCGCCAGCAGCCAAGGATCCTGGGACAGGGCGCCCACTGAAGCTTTCTTT. This sequence encodes CASSQGSWDRAPTEAFF.

The chain combines TRBV7-2 with TRBJ1-3; D uncertain. The length of the CDR3 is 14 residues. Trimming shortened V by 5 bases and J by 0 bases, and 8 bases separated the two germline ends. CDR1 SGHTA and CDR2 FQGNSA come from the germline V gene. The CDR3 region has the DNA TGTGCCAGCAGCCGTCGCGGCTCTGGAAACACCATATATTTT. It encodes CASSRRGSGNTIYF.